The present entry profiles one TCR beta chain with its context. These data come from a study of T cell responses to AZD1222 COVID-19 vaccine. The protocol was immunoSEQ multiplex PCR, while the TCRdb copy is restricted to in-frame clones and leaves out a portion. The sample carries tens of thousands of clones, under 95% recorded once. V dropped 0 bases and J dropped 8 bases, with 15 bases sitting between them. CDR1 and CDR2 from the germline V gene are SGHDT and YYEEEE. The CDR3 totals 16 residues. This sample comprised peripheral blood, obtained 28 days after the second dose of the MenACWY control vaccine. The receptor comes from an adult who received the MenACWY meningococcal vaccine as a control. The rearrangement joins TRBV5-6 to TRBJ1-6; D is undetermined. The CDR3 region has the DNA TGTGCCAGCAGCTTGGCCGGTCAGGACTTGCATTCACCCCTCCACTTT. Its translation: CASSLAGQDLHSPLHF.